This T cell receptor (beta chain) was retrieved from a study of radiotherapy plus CTLA-4 blockade in lung cancer. Study findings and constraints: Blood TCR clones of tumor origin expanded after radiotherapy plus ipilimumab. Increased serum interferon-beta after radiation also reportedly predicted response strongly.

Only a few counts were recorded for this clone. Its matching antigen is unknown. Here immunoSEQ multiplex PCR was the method, and the copy in TCRdb shows in-frame clones only, minus some. The sample contains roughly 42,000 clones, 75% to 80% of which appear only once. With 1 base removed from V and 4 bases from J, the gap between germline ends came to 10 bases. CDR3 length: 14 residues. In germline, CDR1 is MNHNS, CDR2 SASEGT. The clonotype comes from a human donor with non-small cell lung cancer that progressed on radiotherapy plus ipilimumab. This chain uses TRBV6-1 with TRBJ1-2; a possible D gene is TRBD1 (6 bases). The sample here was peripheral blood, taken from a patient treated with radiotherapy plus ipilimumab. The CDR3 sequence is CASSEGGGGYGYTF. The DNA for the CDR3 is TGTGCCAGCAGTGAAGGGGGGGGCGGCTATGGCTACACCTTC.